This is a list of T cell receptor beta chains from one sample in a study of breast tumors, draining lymph nodes, adjacent tissues. TCRdb itself ran the multiplex PCR reads through MiXCR, one entry per CDR3 protein. The table shows approximately 230,000 distinct CDR3 sequences, with less than 40% occurring only once. What was sequenced was axillary lymph node tissue. These receptors originate from a female donor with breast cancer. Some clones in this sample may be carry-over from other donors' samples. CDR3s include the opening cysteine and the closing phenylalanine or tryptophan. D genes are given only for firm matches. Clone size appears in some rows only: once, few, many, or a class for an expanded clone.

V,D,J,size,CDR3,DNA
TRBV6-6,TRBD1,TRBJ2-3,many,CASSPTGSDTQYF,TGTGCCAGCAGTCCGACAGGGTCGGATACGCAGTATTTT
TRBV20-1,TRBD2,TRBJ2-2,many,CSAQHDTGTSVANTGELFF,TGCAGTGCCCAACACGACACCGGGACTAGCGTTGCGAACACCGGGGAGCTGTTTTTT
TRBV9,TRBD1,TRBJ2-5,many,CASSAWTGGVETQYF,TGTGCCAGCAGCGCCTGGACAGGGGGCGTAGAGACCCAGTACTTC
TRBV6-1,TRBD1,TRBJ2-2,NA,CASSGLQGAGGELFF,TGTGCCAGCAGTGGCCTACAGGGGGCCGGCGGGGAGCTGTTTTTT
TRBV19,NA,TRBJ2-3,many,CASTTGGGLTDTQYF,TGTGCCAGTACCACAGGGGGAGGGCTCACAGATACGCAGTATTTT
TRBV5-1,TRBD2,TRBJ2-1,many,CASSLSAGGVDEQFF,TGCGCCAGCAGCTTGTCTGCGGGAGGTGTCGATGAGCAGTTCTTC
TRBV10-2,NA,TRBJ1-1,NA,CASSRRTEAFF,TGCGCCAGCAGCCGTAGGACTGAAGCTTTCTTT
TRBV29-1,NA,TRBJ1-6,NA,CSQDDAYNSPLHF,TGCAGCCAAGATGACGCCTATAATTCACCCCTCCACTTT
TRBV7-6,TRBD1,TRBJ2-1,many,CASSLKPGQGPFF,TGTGCCAGCAGCTTAAAACCGGGACAGGGTCCGTTCTTC
TRBV29-1,TRBD1,TRBJ2-7,NA,CSFSRGTGGYEQYF,TGCAGCTTTAGCCGGGGGACAGGGGGCTACGAGCAGTACTTC
TRBV5-1,NA,TRBJ2-7,many,CASSKNVYEQYF,TGCGCCAGCAGCAAGAATGTCTACGAGCAGTACTTC
TRBV6-5,TRBD1,TRBJ2-7,NA,CASSYQTGGHYEQYF,TGTGCCAGCAGTTACCAGACAGGGGGGCACTACGAGCAGTACTTC
TRBV2,NA,TRBJ2-3,NA,CASSLRREGDTQYF,TGTGCCAGCAGTTTACGACGGGAAGGAGATACGCAGTATTTT
TRBV29-1,TRBD2,TRBJ2-3,NA,CSVSGVGSTDTQYF,TGCAGCGTTAGCGGGGTCGGCTCCACAGATACGCAGTATTTT
TRBV18,NA,TRBJ2-7,many,CASSPIKEVGLKF,TGTGCCAGCTCACCAATCAAGGAGGTGGGCCTGAAGTTC
TRBV11-2,TRBD2,TRBJ2-5,once,CASSPSAGTSGKETQYF,TGTGCCAGCAGCCCATCCGCCGGGACTAGCGGGAAAGAGACCCAGTACTTC
TRBV11-2,TRBD1,TRBJ1-1,NA,CASSRQGANTEAFF,TGTGCCAGCAGCCGACAGGGGGCTAACACTGAAGCTTTCTTT